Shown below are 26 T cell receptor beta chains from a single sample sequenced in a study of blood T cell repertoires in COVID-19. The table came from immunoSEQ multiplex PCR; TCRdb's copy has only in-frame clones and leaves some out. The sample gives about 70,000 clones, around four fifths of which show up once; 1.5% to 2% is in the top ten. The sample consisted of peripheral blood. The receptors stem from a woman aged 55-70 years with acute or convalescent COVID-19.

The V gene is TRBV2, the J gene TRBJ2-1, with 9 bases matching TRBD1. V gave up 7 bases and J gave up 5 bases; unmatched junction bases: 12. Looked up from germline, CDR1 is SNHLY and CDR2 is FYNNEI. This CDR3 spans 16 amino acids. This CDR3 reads CASNMAGTGTNNEQFF. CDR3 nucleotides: TGTGCCAGCAATATGGCCGGGACAGGGACTAACAATGAGCAGTTCTTC.

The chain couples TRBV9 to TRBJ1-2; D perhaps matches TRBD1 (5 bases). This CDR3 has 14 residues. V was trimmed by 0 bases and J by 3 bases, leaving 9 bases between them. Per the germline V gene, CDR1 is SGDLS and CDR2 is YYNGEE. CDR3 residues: CASSVGQGDYGYTF. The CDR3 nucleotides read TGTGCCAGCAGCGTAGGGCAGGGCGACTATGGCTACACCTTC.

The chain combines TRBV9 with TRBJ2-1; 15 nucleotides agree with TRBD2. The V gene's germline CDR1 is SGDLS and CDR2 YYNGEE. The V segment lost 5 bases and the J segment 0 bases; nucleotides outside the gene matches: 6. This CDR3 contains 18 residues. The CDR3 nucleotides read TGTGCCAGCAGTCGGACTAGCGGGAGGGCCAGCTCCTACAATGAGCAGTTCTTC. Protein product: CASSRTSGRASSYNEQFF.

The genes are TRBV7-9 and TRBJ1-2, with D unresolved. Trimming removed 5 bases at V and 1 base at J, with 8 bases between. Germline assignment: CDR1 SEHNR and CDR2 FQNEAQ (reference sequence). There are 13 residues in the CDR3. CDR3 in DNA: TGTGCCAGCAGCCCCGGACTTAACTATGGCTACACCTTC. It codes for CASSPGLNYGYTF.

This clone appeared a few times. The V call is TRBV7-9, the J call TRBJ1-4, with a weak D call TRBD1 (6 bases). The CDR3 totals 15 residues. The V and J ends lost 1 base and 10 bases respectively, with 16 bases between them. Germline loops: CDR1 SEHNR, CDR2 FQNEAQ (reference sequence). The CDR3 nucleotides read TGTGCCAGCAGCTTAGATCCGACAGGCGCGGCAAAACTGTTTTTT. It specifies CASSLDPTGAAKLFF.

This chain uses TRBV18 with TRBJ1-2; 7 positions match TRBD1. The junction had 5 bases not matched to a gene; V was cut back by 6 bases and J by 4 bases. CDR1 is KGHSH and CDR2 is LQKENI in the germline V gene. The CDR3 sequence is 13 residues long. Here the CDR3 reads CASSTDRSYGYTF. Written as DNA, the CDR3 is TGTGCCAGCTCCACGGACAGGAGCTATGGCTACACCTTC.

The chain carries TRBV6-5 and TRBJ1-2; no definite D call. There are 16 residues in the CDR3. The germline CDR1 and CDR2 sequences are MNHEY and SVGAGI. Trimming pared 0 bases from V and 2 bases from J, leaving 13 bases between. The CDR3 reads CASSYSKQKKNYGYTF. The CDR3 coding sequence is TGTGCCAGCAGTTACTCGAAACAGAAAAAAAACTATGGCTACACCTTC.

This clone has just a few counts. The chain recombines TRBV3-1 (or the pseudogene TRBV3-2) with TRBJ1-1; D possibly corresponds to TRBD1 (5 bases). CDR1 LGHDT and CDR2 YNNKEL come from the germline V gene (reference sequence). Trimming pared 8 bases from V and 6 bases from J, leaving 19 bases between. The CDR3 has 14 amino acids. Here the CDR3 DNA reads TGTGCCAGCTCTTCGGTAGGCGGGGCGGCTGAAGCTTTCTTT. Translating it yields CASSSVGGAAEAFF.

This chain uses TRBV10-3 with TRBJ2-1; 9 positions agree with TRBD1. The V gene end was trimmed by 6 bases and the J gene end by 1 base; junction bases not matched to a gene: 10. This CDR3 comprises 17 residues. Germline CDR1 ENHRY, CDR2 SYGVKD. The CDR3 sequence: CAISALPGQGSYNEQFF. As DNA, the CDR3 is TGTGCCATCAGCGCCCTCCCGGGACAGGGTTCCTACAATGAGCAGTTCTTC.

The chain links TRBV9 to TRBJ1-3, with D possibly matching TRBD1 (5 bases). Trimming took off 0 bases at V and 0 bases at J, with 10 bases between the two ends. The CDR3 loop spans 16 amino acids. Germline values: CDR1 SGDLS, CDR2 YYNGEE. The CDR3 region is CASSVATGSSGNTIYF. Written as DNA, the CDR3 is TGTGCCAGCAGCGTAGCAACAGGTTCCTCTGGAAACACCATATATTTT.

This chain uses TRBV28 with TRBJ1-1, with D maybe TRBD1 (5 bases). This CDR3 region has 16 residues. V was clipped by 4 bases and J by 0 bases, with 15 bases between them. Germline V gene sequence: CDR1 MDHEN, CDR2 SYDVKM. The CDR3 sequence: CASSYYRTFMNTEAFF. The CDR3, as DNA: TGTGCCAGCAGTTATTACAGGACATTTATGAACACTGAAGCTTTCTTT.

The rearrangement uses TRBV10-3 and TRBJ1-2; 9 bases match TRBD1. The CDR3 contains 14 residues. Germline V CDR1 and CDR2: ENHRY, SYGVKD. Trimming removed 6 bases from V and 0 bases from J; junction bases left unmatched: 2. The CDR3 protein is CAIRGQGTNYGYTF. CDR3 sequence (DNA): TGTGCCATCAGGGGACAGGGCACTAACTATGGCTACACCTTC.

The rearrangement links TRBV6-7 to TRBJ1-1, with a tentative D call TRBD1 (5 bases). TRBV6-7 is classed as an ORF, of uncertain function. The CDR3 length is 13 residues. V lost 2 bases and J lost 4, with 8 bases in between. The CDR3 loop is CASSYQTVTEAFF. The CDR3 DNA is TGTGCCAGCAGTTACCAGACAGTCACTGAAGCTTTCTTT.

CDR3 sequence reads: CASSYSYLTGPEEQYF. The CDR3 DNA sequence: TGTGCCAGCAGTTACTCGTACTTGACAGGGCCGGAGGAGCAGTACTTC. The chain uses TRBV6-5 and TRBJ2-7; 7 bases line up with TRBD1. Per the germline V gene, CDR1 is MNHEY and CDR2 is SVGAGI. The ends lost 0 bases at V and 7 bases at J; junction bases unmatched: 12. This CDR3 is built from 16 residues.

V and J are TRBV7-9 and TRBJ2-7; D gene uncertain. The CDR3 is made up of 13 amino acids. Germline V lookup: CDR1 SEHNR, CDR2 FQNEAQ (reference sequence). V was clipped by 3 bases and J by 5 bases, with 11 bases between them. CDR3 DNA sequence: TGTGCCAGCAGCTTCTCTAAGCGAGACGAGCAGTACTTC. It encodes CASSFSKRDEQYF. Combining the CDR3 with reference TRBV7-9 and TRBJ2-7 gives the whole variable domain DTGVSQNPRHKITKRGQNVTFRCDPISEHNRLYWYRQTLGQGPEFLTYFQNEAQLEKSRLLSDRFSAERPKGSFSTLEIQRTEQGDSAMYLCASSFSKRDEQYFGPGTRLTVT.

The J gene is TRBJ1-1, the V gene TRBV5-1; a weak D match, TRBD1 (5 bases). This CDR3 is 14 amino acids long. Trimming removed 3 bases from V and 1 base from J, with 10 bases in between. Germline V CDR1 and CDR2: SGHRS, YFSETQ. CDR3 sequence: CASSSGQGNTEAFF. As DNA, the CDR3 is TGCGCCAGCAGCTCGGGTCAGGGGAACACTGAAGCTTTCTTT.

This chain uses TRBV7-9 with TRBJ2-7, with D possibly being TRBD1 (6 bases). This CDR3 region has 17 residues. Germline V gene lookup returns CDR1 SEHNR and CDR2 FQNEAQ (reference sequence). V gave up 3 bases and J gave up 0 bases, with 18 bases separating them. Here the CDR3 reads CASSFIAGQTSSYEQYF. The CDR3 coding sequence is TGTGCCAGCAGCTTCATTGCCGGACAGACGAGCTCCTACGAGCAGTACTTC. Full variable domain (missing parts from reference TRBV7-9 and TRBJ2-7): DTGVSQNPRHKITKRGQNVTFRCDPISEHNRLYWYRQTLGQGPEFLTYFQNEAQLEKSRLLSDRFSAERPKGSFSTLEIQRTEQGDSAMYLCASSFIAGQTSSYEQYFGPGTRLTVT.

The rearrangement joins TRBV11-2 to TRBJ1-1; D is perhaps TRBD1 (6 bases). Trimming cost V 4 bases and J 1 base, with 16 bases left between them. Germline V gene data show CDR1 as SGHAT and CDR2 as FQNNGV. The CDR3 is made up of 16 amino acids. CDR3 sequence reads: CASSSWAGARNTEAFF. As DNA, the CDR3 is TGTGCCAGCAGCTCGTGGGCAGGGGCCCGGAACACTGAAGCTTTCTTT.

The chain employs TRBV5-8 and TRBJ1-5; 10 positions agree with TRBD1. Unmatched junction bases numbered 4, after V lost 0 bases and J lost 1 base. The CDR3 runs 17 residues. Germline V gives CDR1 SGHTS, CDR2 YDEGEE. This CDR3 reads CASSLGRDRGSNQPQHF. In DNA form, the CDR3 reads TGTGCCAGCAGCTTGGGAAGGGACAGGGGAAGCAATCAGCCCCAGCATTTT.

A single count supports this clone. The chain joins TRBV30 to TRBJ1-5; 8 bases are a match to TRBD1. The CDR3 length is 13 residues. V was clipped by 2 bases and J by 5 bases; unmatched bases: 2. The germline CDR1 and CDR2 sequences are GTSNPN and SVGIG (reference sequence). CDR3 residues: CAWSPDRDQPQHF. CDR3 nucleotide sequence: TGTGCCTGGAGTCCGGACAGGGATCAGCCCCAGCATTTT.

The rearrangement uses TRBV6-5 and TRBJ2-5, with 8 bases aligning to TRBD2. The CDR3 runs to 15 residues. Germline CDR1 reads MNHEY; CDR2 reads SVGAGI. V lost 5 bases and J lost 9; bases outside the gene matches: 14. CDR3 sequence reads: CASSNRPAGDLSQYF. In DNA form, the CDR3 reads TGTGCCAGCAGTAACCGACCAGCGGGGGACTTGTCCCAGTACTTC.

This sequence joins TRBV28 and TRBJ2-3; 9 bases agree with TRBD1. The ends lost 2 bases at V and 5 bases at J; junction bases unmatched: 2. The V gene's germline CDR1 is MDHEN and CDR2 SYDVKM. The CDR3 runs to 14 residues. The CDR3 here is CASSLNRGQDTQYF. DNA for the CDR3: TGTGCCAGCAGTTTAAACAGGGGGCAAGATACGCAGTATTTT.

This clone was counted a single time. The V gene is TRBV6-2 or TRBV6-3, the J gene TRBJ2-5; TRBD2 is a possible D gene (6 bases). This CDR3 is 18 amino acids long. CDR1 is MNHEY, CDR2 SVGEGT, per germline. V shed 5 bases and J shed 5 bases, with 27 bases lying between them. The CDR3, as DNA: TGTGCCAGCAGTCCGAGGGGTCTGCTAAACGGGGCGGGGGAGACCCAGTACTTC. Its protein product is CASSPRGLLNGAGETQYF.

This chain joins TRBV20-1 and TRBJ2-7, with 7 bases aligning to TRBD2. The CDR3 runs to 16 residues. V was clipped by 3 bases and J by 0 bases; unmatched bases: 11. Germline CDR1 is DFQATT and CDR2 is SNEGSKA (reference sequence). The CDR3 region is CSASISGLTTSYEQYF. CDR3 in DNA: TGCAGTGCTAGTATCTCGGGACTAACCACCTCCTACGAGCAGTACTTC.

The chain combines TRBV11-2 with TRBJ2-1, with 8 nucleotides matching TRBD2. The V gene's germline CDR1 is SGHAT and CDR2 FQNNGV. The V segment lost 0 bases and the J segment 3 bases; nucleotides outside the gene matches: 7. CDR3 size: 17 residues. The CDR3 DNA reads TGTGCCAGCAGCTTAGAGTTGGGGCGGGGGGACTACAATGAGCAGTTCTTC. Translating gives CASSLELGRGDYNEQFF.

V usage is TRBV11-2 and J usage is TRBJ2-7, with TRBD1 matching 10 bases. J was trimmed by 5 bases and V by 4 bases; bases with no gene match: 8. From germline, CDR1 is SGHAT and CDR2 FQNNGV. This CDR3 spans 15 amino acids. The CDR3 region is CASSSSDRGTHEQYF. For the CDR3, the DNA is TGTGCCAGCAGCTCATCGGACAGGGGGACCCACGAGCAGTACTTC.